The 14 T cell receptor beta chains listed next were all sequenced from one sample in a study of identical twins. TCRdb ran MiXCR on the 5' RACE reads and lists one entry per CDR3 protein. Here the sample spans 500,000 to 650,000 distinct CDR3 sequences, about a fifth being singletons. This sample also appeared in a second study, on yellow fever vaccine responses in identical twins.

Sample: CD4+ T cells sorted from blood. The receptors stem from a woman aged 18-29 years in good health.

This clonotype appeared a few times. The chain has TRBV24-1 and TRBJ2-7, with D unresolved. V was clipped by 12 bases and J by 3 bases, with 26 bases between them. Per germline, CDR1 KGHDR and CDR2 SFDVKD. CDR3 length equals 16 residues. For the CDR3, the DNA is TGTGCCCCCTCCCCCTGGATGGGCAGAATCCTCTACGAGCAGTACTTC. Protein sequence: CAPSPWMGRILYEQYF.

The chain combines TRBV12-3 or TRBV12-4 with TRBJ1-5; D is unclear. V was trimmed by 2 bases and J by 8 bases, leaving 10 bases between them. This CDR3 has 13 residues. CDR3 sequence (DNA): TGTGCCAGCAGTTTATATCGGGGAGAGCCCCAGCATTTT. Translated: CASSLYRGEPQHF.

This chain links TRBV7-3 with TRBJ2-3; D may be TRBD1 or TRBD2 (5 bases each). The CDR3 is 12 residues long. Germline V gene data show CDR1 as SGHTA and CDR2 as FQGTGA. Between the trimmed V and J ends, which lost 3 bases and 6 bases, there was a span of 7 bases. The DNA of the CDR3 is TGTGCCAGCAGCTTGTGGGGGGATACGCAGTATTTT. Its protein is CASSLWGDTQYF.

The chain has TRBV20-1 and TRBJ2-3; no firm D call. Germline V gene data show CDR1 as DFQATT and CDR2 as SNEGSKA (reference sequence). This CDR3 has 15 amino acids. With 3 bases removed from V and 0 bases from J, the gap between germline ends came to 13 bases. The CDR3 protein is CSASRETLSTDTQYF. CDR3 nucleotide sequence: TGCAGTGCTAGTCGCGAGACTCTCAGCACAGATACGCAGTATTTT.

This clonotype was seen more than once but under ten times. The chain joins TRBV5-1 to TRBJ2-7; 9 bases are shared with TRBD1. Trimming at V came to 4 bases and at J to 2 bases, leaving 7 bases not matched to a gene. The CDR3 covers 15 residues. CDR1 is SGHRS and CDR2 is YFSETQ in the germline V gene. The CDR3 DNA is TGCGCCAGCAGCGTCTCTTGGACAGGGGCCTACGAGCAGTACTTC. Translated: CASSVSWTGAYEQYF.

This clonotype was found a few times. The chain combines TRBV20-1 with TRBJ2-1; maybe TRBD1 (5 bases). The V gene's germline CDR1 is DFQATT and CDR2 SNEGSKA (reference sequence). Trimming left V 0 bases short and J 7 bases short, with 10 bases between. This CDR3 comprises 13 residues. This CDR3 is CSARDLGVNEQFF. The CDR3 region has the DNA TGCAGTGCTAGAGATCTAGGGGTAAATGAGCAGTTCTTC.

This clonotype appeared a few times. The V call is TRBV24-1, the J call TRBJ2-1; D not certain. Trimming cost V 4 bases and J 0 bases, with 12 bases left between them. Germline CDR1 and CDR2: KGHDR and SFDVKD. The CDR3 is 16 residues long. CDR3 sequence (DNA): TGTGCCACCAGTGACCCAACAGCCCTCTCCTACAATGAGCAGTTCTTC. The encoded protein is CATSDPTALSYNEQFF.

This rearrangement joins TRBV5-1 to TRBJ2-7, with no clear D. Between the trimmed V and J ends, which lost 4 bases and 0 bases, there was a span of 11 bases. There are 14 residues in the CDR3. Germline CDR1 SGHRS, CDR2 YFSETQ. The CDR3 is CASSTDTVSYEQYF. The CDR3 DNA reads as TGCGCCAGCAGCACCGACACGGTCTCCTACGAGCAGTACTTC.

Only a few counts were recorded for this clonotype. V and J are TRBV15 and TRBJ1-5; the D gene is possibly TRBD1 (5 bases). The V and J ends lost 3 bases and 1 base respectively, with 13 bases between them. This CDR3 region has 16 residues. Germline CDR1 and CDR2: LNHNV and YYDKDF (reference sequence). The CDR3 is CATSRRGGDSNQPQHF. The CDR3 coding sequence is TGTGCCACCAGCAGGAGGGGAGGGGACAGCAATCAGCCCCAGCATTTT.

The rearrangement links TRBV6-1 to TRBJ2-1, with D possibly called TRBD1 or TRBD2 (7 bases each). Per germline, CDR1 MNHNS and CDR2 SASEGT. The CDR3 spans 16 residues. The ends were cut back, 6 bases at V and 6 bases at J, with 21 bases in the middle. The CDR3 region has the DNA TGTGCCAGCAGCCACGCGGGGGAGGGGGCGCTCAATGAGCAGTTCTTC. This codes for CASSHAGEGALNEQFF.

This clonotype was seen a few times. The V gene is TRBV28, the J gene TRBJ2-3, with 7 bases lining up with TRBD2. The CDR3 sequence is 14 residues long. Looked up from germline, CDR1 is MDHEN and CDR2 is SYDVKM. V shed 4 bases, J shed 4 bases, and the junction held 5 bases outside the gene matches. The CDR3 loop is CASSSTGRSDTQYF. CDR3 bases: TGTGCCAGCAGTTCCACCGGGAGGTCAGATACGCAGTATTTT.

The chain has TRBV20-1 and TRBJ2-7, with D possibly called TRBD1 or TRBD2 (7 bases each). Trimming stripped 2 bases from V and 3 bases from J, with 14 bases between. CDR3 length: 14 amino acids. Germline CDR1 DFQATT, CDR2 SNEGSKA (reference sequence). The CDR3 DNA sequence: TGCAGTGCTAGAAGGCAGGGGGGGAACTACGAGCAGTACTTC. Translation: CSARRQGGNYEQYF.

V usage is TRBV3-1 and J usage is TRBJ2-3, with 10 bases matching TRBD2. V was clipped by 10 bases and J by 7 bases; unmatched bases: 20. Germline V lookup: CDR1 LGHDT, CDR2 YNNKEL (reference sequence). The CDR3 has 17 residues. The CDR3 DNA is TGTGCCACCTGCAAAGATCCCACTAGCGGGACTTCGAATACGCAGTATTTT. Residues: CATCKDPTSGTSNTQYF.

The chain is built from TRBV4-1 and TRBJ2-5, with D maybe TRBD1 (6 bases). CDR3 size: 14 residues. Germline V CDR1 and CDR2: MGHRA, YSYEKL. Deletions cut 1 base from V and 4 bases from J, with 10 bases between. In nucleotides, the CDR3 is TGCGCCAGCAGCCAAGTTCGGACAGTAGAGACCCAGTACTTC. It encodes CASSQVRTVETQYF.